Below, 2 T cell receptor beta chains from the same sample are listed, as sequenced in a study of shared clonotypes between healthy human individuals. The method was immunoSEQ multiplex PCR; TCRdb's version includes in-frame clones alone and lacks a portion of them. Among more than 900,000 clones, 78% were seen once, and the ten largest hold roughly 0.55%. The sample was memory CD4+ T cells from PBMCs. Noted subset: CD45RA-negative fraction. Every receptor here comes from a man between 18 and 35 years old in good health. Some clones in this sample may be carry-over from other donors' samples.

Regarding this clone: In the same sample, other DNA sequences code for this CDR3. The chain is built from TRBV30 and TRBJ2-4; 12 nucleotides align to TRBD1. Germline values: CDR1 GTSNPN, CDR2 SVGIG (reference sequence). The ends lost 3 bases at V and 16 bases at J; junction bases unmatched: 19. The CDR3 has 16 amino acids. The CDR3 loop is CAWSVGTGGGKNIQYF. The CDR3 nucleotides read TGTGCCTGGAGCGTCGGGACAGGGGGCGGTAAAAACATCCAATACTTC.

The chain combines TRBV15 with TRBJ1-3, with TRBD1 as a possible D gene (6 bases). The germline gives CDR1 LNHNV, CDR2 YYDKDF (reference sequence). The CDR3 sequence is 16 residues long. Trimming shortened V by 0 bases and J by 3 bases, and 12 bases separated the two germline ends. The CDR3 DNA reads TGTGCCACCAGCAGAGATCTACAGGGTGTTGGAAACACCATATATTTT. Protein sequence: CATSRDLQGVGNTIYF.